This entry is about one TCR beta chain. Its specificity is not known. The data were taken from a study of CD8+ T cells in alopecia areata. Study summary: After 6 to 18 months of tofacitinib, follow-up continued 6 months off drug. General study results and limits: Normal scalp showed lower clonality than lesional scalp, especially alopecia totalis/universalis.

In alopecia areata patients, both lesional scalp punch biopsies and peripheral blood were collected. This CDR3 has 14 amino acids. With 5 bases removed from V and 1 base from J, the gap between germline ends came to 12 bases. The germline gives CDR1 MNHEY, CDR2 SMNVEV (reference sequence). Reverse transcribed after extraction, RNA yielded cDNA as the sequencing template. Clones were sequenced by immunoSEQ multiplex PCR, and TCRdb holds only the in-frame ones, with some missing. The repertoire consists of about 5,000 clones, with around 60% occurring once and the leading ten covering 11%. This chain joins TRBV27 and TRBJ2-7; D possibly corresponds to TRBD2 (6 bases). The sequence derives from a human donor with alopecia areata. Sequencing was performed on skin, taken at week 0. CDR3 nucleotide sequence: TGTGCCAGCAGTCCAGCGGGTGCTTCCTACGAGCAGTACTTC. Encoded protein: CASSPAGASYEQYF.